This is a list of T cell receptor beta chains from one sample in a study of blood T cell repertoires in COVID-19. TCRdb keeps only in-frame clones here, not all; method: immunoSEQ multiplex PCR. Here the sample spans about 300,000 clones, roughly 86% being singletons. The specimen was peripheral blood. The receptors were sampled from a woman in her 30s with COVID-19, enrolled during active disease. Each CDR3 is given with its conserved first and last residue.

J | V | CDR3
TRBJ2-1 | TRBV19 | CASSFSTYNEQFF
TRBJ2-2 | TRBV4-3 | CASSQVTSGGSNTGELFF
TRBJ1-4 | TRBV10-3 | CAISDQGGTNEKLFF
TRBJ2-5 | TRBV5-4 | CASRLAAEETQYF
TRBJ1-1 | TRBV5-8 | CASSVWGRSEAFF
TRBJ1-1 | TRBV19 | CASSSLLTGGGLNTEAFF
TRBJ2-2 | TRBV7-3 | CASSLTGGRNTGELFF
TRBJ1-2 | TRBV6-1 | CASSDRDRRGYTF
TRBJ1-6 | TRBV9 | CASSVGDTNSPLHF
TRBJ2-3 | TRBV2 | CASSPSRSTDTQYF
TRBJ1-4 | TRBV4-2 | CASSQDQGQEKLFF
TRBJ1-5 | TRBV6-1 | CASSDMTGGNQPQHF
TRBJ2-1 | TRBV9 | CASSPISGGAYEQFF
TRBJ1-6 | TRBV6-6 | CASSYGTGDAPLHF
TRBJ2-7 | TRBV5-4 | CASSLLAGRNEQYF
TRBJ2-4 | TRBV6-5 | CASSYNRAAKNIQYF
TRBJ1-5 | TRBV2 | CASREGQGPSQPQHF
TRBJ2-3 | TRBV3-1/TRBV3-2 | CASSQGTGYDTQYF
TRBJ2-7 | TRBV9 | CASSSSGAPYEQYF
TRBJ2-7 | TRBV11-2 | CASSFQTYEQYF